This T cell receptor (beta chain) was identified in a study of blood T cell repertoires in COVID-19. Study background: Samples of COVID-19 (acute and convalescent) were obtained from the United States, Italy and Spain. In each case, the material was cDNA or gDNA derived from T cells, B-cell-depleted T cells, or PBMCs.

Trimming cost V 4 bases and J 7 bases, with 17 bases left between them. CDR1 is LNHNV, CDR2 YYDKDF, per germline (reference sequence). The CDR3 is 14 amino acids. As handled by the study authors: Reference gene primer amplification in the assay estimated nucleated cell counts. Sequencing was performed with immunoSEQ multiplex PCR; in TCRdb, only in-frame clones are kept and a portion is missing. The DNA was the basis for D and trimming; V, J and clone size are from that table. The table lists around 99,000 clones, over 80% of them singletons. This sequence joins TRBV15 and TRBJ2-7, with D tentatively TRBD2 (7 bases). The TCR originated in a woman aged 60-75 years with acute or convalescent COVID-19. Sequenced sample: peripheral blood. The CDR3 sequence: CATSKGDYPREQYF. The CDR3 DNA follows: TGTGCCACCAGCAAGGGGGACTACCCAAGGGAGCAGTACTTC.